Each of the 10 T cell receptor beta chains below was sequenced from the same sample in a study of blood T cell repertoires in COVID-19 (dated by TCRdb to about 2020). To prepare the library, the immunoSEQ multiplex PCR assay was applied. The immuneACCESS repertoire file appears here via TCRdb, limited to in-frame rearrangements. These files lack a portion of the clones; in checked studies, under half of the deficit traces to unresolved V genes, and the cause of the others is not known. In this sample the table shows over 110,000 clones, 84% of which occur a single time. The ten largest clones take up around 3.9% of the sample. Specimen: PBMCs or T cells enriched from blood (not recorded which). The origin of the receptors is a man aged 45-60 years in a cohort exposed to, infected with or recovered from COVID-19 (not recorded which).

The V gene is TRBV30, the J gene TRBJ1-4, with 7 bases aligning to TRBD1. This CDR3 spans 14 amino acids. CDR1 and CDR2 from the germline V gene are GTSNPN and SVGIG (reference sequence). The junction had 7 bases not matched to a gene; V was cut back by 5 bases and J by 4 bases. DNA of the CDR3: TGTGCCTGGGGGACGGGACAGAGTAATGAAAAACTGTTTTTT. It codes for CAWGTGQSNEKLFF.

CDR3 DNA: TGTGCCAGCAGCTTGGCCTTCCCCACCGGGGAGCTGTTTTTT. Protein: CASSLAFPTGELFF. The rearrangement joins TRBV5-4 to TRBJ2-2; no clear D. Germline CDR1 is SGHNT and CDR2 is YYREEE (reference sequence). Between the trimmed V and J ends, which lost 0 bases and 4 bases, there was a span of 7 bases. This CDR3 region has 14 residues.

J is TRBJ2-1 and V is TRBV19; 11 bases line up with TRBD2. J gave up 9 bases and V 6 bases, and 10 bases lay outside the gene matches. The CDR3 is 15 residues long. Germline values: CDR1 LNHDA, CDR2 SQIVND (reference sequence). The CDR3 sequence: CASSVVGTSGAEQFF. DNA of the CDR3: TGTGCCAGTAGCGTAGTGGGGACTAGCGGAGCTGAGCAGTTCTTC.

About this clone itself: Other DNA sequences from this sample encode an identical CDR3 as well. CDR3 loop: CASSGQGNSPLHF. In nucleotides, the CDR3 is TGCGCCAGCAGTGGACAGGGCAATTCACCCCTCCACTTT. J is TRBJ1-6 and V is TRBV10-2; the match to TRBD1 covers 7 bases. The CDR3 sequence is 13 residues long. Germline CDR1 is WSHSY and CDR2 is SAAADI. With V trimmed by 4 bases and J by 7 bases, 1 base remained unmatched.

V is TRBV6-6 and J is TRBJ1-2; D is ambiguous. V lost 6 bases and J 8 bases, leaving 7 bases between the germline ends. The V gene's germline CDR1 is MNHNY and CDR2 SVGAGI (reference sequence). This CDR3 comprises 10 residues. The CDR3 loop is CASRTEGYTF. CDR3 coding DNA: TGTGCCAGCAGGACTGAGGGCTACACCTTC.

The chain combines TRBV28 with TRBJ1-1, with 11 bases aligning to TRBD1. Germline CDR1 and CDR2: MDHEN and SYDVKM. The trim removed 4 bases at V and 3 bases at J, leaving 13 bases unmatched. This CDR3 comprises 18 residues. CDR3 bases: TGTGCCAGCAGTTCATGGGACAGGGGGGGTATGGTGGACACTGAAGCTTTCTTT. Its protein is CASSSWDRGGMVDTEAFF.

V usage is TRBV12-3 or TRBV12-4 and J usage is TRBJ1-1, with D uncertain. The CDR3 runs to 13 residues. V lost 4 bases, J lost 1 base, and 7 bases lay in between. The DNA for the CDR3 is TGTGCCAGCAGTTCCCGAGAGAACACTGAAGCTTTCTTT. The encoded protein is CASSSRENTEAFF.

The chain recombines TRBV18 with TRBJ1-1, with a tentative D call TRBD1 (5 bases). This CDR3 is built from 18 residues. V lost 0 bases and J lost 0, with 17 bases in between. Germline CDR1 KGHSH, CDR2 LQKENI. CDR3 sequence reads: CASSPPWRVGPLNTEAFF. CDR3 sequence (DNA): TGTGCCAGCTCACCACCTTGGAGGGTGGGACCTTTGAACACTGAAGCTTTCTTT.

The CDR3 region is CASSRESTVQETQYF. Here the CDR3 DNA reads TGTGCCAGCAGCCGAGAATCGACAGTCCAAGAGACCCAGTACTTC. The chain recombines TRBV7-9 with TRBJ2-5; D possibly corresponds to TRBD1 (5 bases). The CDR3 is 15 amino acids. From germline, CDR1 is SEHNR and CDR2 FQNEAQ (reference sequence). V lost 5 bases and J 1 base, leaving 14 bases between the germline ends.

V usage is TRBV28 and J usage is TRBJ1-6; TRBD1 agrees at 8 bases. The CDR3 length is 16 residues. Unmatched junction bases numbered 18, after V lost 6 bases and J lost 14 bases. Looked up from germline, CDR1 is MDHEN and CDR2 is SYDVKM. CDR3 sequence reads: CASSDFSGQGYLSLHF. The DNA for the CDR3 is TGTGCCAGCAGCGACTTCTCCGGACAGGGTTATCTATCCCTCCACTTT.